This entry concerns a single TCR beta chain. Its antigen is not identified. cDNA reverse transcribed from extracted RNA served as the sequencing template. Data came from immunoSEQ multiplex PCR; TCRdb stores just in-frame clones and leaves some out. Found here are under 250,000 clones, about 56% of them singletons; the top ten hold around 5%. Germline assignment: CDR1 LNHNV and CDR2 YYDKDF (reference sequence). V dropped 4 bases and J dropped 3; count of bases not matched to a gene: 20. The CDR3 length is 19 residues. This entry comes from a study of CD8+ T cells in alopecia areata. The study's findings and limits: Whereas mice showed it more clearly, TCR sharing across patients was murkier, possibly because of HLA. Researchers report lesional scalp, most notably alopecia totalis/universalis, outstripped normal scalp in clonality.

The clonotype comes from a human donor in good health. The sequenced sample consisted of CD8+ T cells sorted from blood. This chain links TRBV15 with TRBJ1-2; 7 positions match TRBD1. The CDR3 nucleotides are TGTGCCACCAGCACCTACTGGAGGCAGGGGGTGCCCTTTTACTATGGCTACACCTTC. It is translated as CATSTYWRQGVPFYYGYTF.